Following are 21 T cell receptor beta chains from one sample sequenced in a study of blood T cell repertoires in COVID-19. Data came from immunoSEQ multiplex PCR; TCRdb stores just in-frame clones and leaves some out. The sample records about 150,000 clones, approximately 90% being singletons. Sequences were obtained from peripheral blood. The receptors here all came from a man aged 18 to 30 with COVID-19, enrolled during active disease.

This clone was seen a handful of times. The V and J genes are TRBV6-2 or TRBV6-3 and TRBJ2-2; D is possibly TRBD1 (5 bases). The germline CDR1 and CDR2 sequences are MNHEY and SVGEGT. The CDR3 covers 16 residues. Trimming removed 0 bases from V and 0 bases from J, with 8 bases in between. As DNA, the CDR3 is TGTGCCAGCAGTTACTCTAGGGGTCCGAACACCGGGGAGCTGTTTTTT. As protein: CASSYSRGPNTGELFF.

The chain employs TRBV18 and TRBJ2-3; D unresolved. Trimming pared 1 base from V and 4 bases from J, leaving 9 bases between. This CDR3 region has 14 residues. Per the germline V gene, CDR1 is KGHSH and CDR2 is LQKENI. DNA of the CDR3: TGTGCCAGCTCACCACTAGTGCTGTCAGATACGCAGTATTTT. Protein sequence: CASSPLVLSDTQYF.

The chain uses TRBV4-3 and TRBJ2-1; 7 bases map to TRBD2. The germline gives CDR1 LGHNA, CDR2 YSLEER. V was pared by 0 bases and J by 7 bases, with 6 bases of the junction left unmatched. The CDR3 is 15 residues long. CDR3 in DNA: TGCGCCAGCAGCCAAGATACTAGCGCGATAAATGAGCAGTTCTTC. As protein: CASSQDTSAINEQFF.

The J gene is TRBJ2-1, the V gene TRBV9; the D gene is possibly TRBD1 (5 bases). This CDR3 has 16 amino acids. V shed 0 bases and J shed 4 bases, with 14 bases lying between them. Germline lookup yields CDR1 SGDLS and CDR2 YYNGEE. CDR3 nucleotide sequence: TGTGCCAGCAGCGTAGGTGAAGGGGCGCATTACAATGAGCAGTTCTTC. Its translation: CASSVGEGAHYNEQFF. Looking up the rest from reference TRBV9 and TRBJ2-1 gives the full variable domain: DSGVTQTPKHLITATGQRVTLRCSPRSGDLSVYWYQQSLDQGLQFLIQYYNGEERAKGNILERFSAQQFPDLHSELNLSSLELGDSALYFCASSVGEGAHYNEQFFGPGTRLTVL.

The genes are TRBV28 and TRBJ2-2, with 8 positions matching TRBD2. The CDR3 totals 13 residues. The J segment lost 6 bases and the V segment lost 6 bases, leaving 3 bases of the junction unmatched. CDR1 and CDR2 from the germline V gene are MDHEN and SYDVKM. The CDR3 nucleotides are TGTGCCAGCAGCGGGAGGGCCTCCGGGGAGCTGTTTTTT. Translated, it gives CASSGRASGELFF.

The chain joins TRBV29-1 to TRBJ2-7, with 7 bases fitting TRBD1. The CDR3 has 11 residues. V trimming: 1 base; J trimming: 13 bases; junction bases outside the gene matches: 7. CDR1 is SQVTM, CDR2 ANQGSEA, per germline. CDR3 nucleotides: TGCAGCGTTGAAGCGCAGGGGGTGTTATACTTC. Translation gives CSVEAQGVLYF.

The rearrangement links TRBV10-1 to TRBJ2-7, with D unclear. The ends were cut back, 0 bases at V and 3 bases at J, with 3 bases in the middle. This CDR3 has 12 residues. Germline loops: CDR1 WNHNN, CDR2 SYGVQD (reference sequence). The CDR3 region is CASSESNYEQYF. CDR3 in DNA: TGCGCCAGCAGTGAGTCTAACTACGAGCAGTACTTC.

This clone was detected only once. J is TRBJ2-3 and V is TRBV27; D is uncertain. CDR3 length: 13 amino acids. The V end lost 4 bases, the J end lost 6 bases, and 11 bases lay between the germline ends. CDR1 is MNHEY and CDR2 is SMNVEV in the germline V gene (reference sequence). CDR3: CASSSKLWDTQYF. CDR3 sequence (DNA): TGTGCCAGCAGTTCAAAGCTCTGGGATACGCAGTATTTT.

The chain carries TRBV29-1 and TRBJ1-2; D might be TRBD1 (5 bases). CDR3 length: 12 residues. Germline CDR1 is SQVTM and CDR2 is ANQGSEA. The V and J ends lost 3 bases and 4 bases respectively, with 9 bases between them. DNA of the CDR3: TGCAGCGTTGACAGGGAAGGCTATGGCTACACCTTC. Protein: CSVDREGYGYTF. Combining the CDR3 with reference TRBV29-1 and TRBJ1-2 gives the whole variable domain SAVISQKPSRDICQRGTSLTIQCQVDSQVTMMFWYRQQPGQSLTLIATANQGSEATYESGFVIDKFPISRPNLTFSTLTVSNMSPEDSSIYLCSVDREGYGYTFGSGTRLTVV.

The chain joins TRBV4-3 to TRBJ2-7, with a tentative D call TRBD2 (6 bases). Germline V gene lookup returns CDR1 LGHNA and CDR2 YSLEER. The CDR3 is made up of 14 amino acids. V was pared by 3 bases and J by 6 bases, with 15 bases between. For the CDR3, the DNA is TGCGCCAGCAGCCATATGGGGAGGTACGGCGAGCAGTACTTC. Its protein is CASSHMGRYGEQYF.

The J gene is TRBJ1-1, the V gene TRBV28, with D perhaps matching TRBD1 (6 bases). V shed 1 base and J shed 9 bases, with 12 bases lying between them. The CDR3 consists of 13 residues. Germline V gene data show CDR1 as MDHEN and CDR2 as SYDVKM. This CDR3 reads CASSLYREAQAFF. CDR3 bases: TGTGCCAGCAGTTTATACAGGGAAGCGCAAGCTTTCTTT.

The chain carries TRBV6-2 or TRBV6-3 and TRBJ1-1, with TRBD1 as a possible D gene (5 bases). The CDR3 extends over 14 amino acids. Germline loops: CDR1 MNHEY, CDR2 SVGEGT. Trimming took off 2 bases at V and 1 base at J, with 8 bases between the two ends. DNA of the CDR3: TGTGCCAGCAGTTACGGACAACCGAACACTGAAGCTTTCTTT. Its protein product is CASSYGQPNTEAFF.

The chain combines TRBV28 with TRBJ1-1; TRBD1 might be the D (6 bases). Trimming shortened V by 6 bases and J by 0 bases, and 20 bases separated the two germline ends. This CDR3 comprises 17 residues. The germline gives CDR1 MDHEN, CDR2 SYDVKM. CDR3 protein: CASRALNRVHLNTEAFF. In DNA form, the CDR3 reads TGTGCCAGCAGGGCTTTAAACAGGGTCCACTTGAACACTGAAGCTTTCTTT. Supplemented by reference TRBV28 and TRBJ1-1, the full variable domain reads DVKVTQSSRYLVKRTGEKVFLECVQDMDHENMFWYRQDPGLGLRLIYFSYDVKMKEKGDIPEGYSVSREKKERFSLILESASTNQTSMYLCASRALNRVHLNTEAFFGQGTRLTVV.

This clone was observed a few times. V and J are TRBV5-7 and TRBJ1-6, with no clear D. TRBV5-7 is an ORF, with its function uncertain. V was pared by 0 bases and J by 3 bases, with 10 bases between. The CDR3 sequence is 16 residues long. DNA for the CDR3: TGTGCCAGCAGCTTGGATCCCGCGCTCTATAATTCACCCCTCCACTTT. It codes for CASSLDPALYNSPLHF.

V gene TRBV6-4 combines with J gene TRBJ2-3; 10 bases agree with TRBD2. This CDR3 has 15 residues. Unmatched junction bases numbered 5, after V lost 4 bases and J lost 4 bases. The germline V gene encodes CDR1 MRHNA and CDR2 SNTAGT. The CDR3 sequence is CASSAAGGPADTQYF. CDR3 nucleotide sequence: TGTGCCAGCAGTGCAGCGGGAGGGCCGGCAGATACGCAGTATTTT.

The chain uses TRBV27 and TRBJ2-1; D may be TRBD2 (6 bases). Germline values: CDR1 MNHEY, CDR2 SMNVEV (reference sequence). The V gene lost 9 bases and the J gene lost 7 bases, with 22 bases spanning the gap. CDR3 length: 15 amino acids. The CDR3 spells CARYKRAFLGNEQFF. For the CDR3, the DNA is TGTGCCAGATACAAGCGGGCGTTCCTCGGGAATGAGCAGTTCTTC.

The rearrangement joins TRBV7-2 to TRBJ2-6; D may be TRBD1 (6 bases). Germline CDR1 is SGHTA and CDR2 is FQGNSA. The V gene lost 2 bases and the J gene lost 2 bases, with 13 bases spanning the gap. This CDR3 has 17 residues. This CDR3 reads CASSLRQGTPGANVLTF. The CDR3 DNA sequence: TGTGCCAGCAGCTTACGTCAGGGGACCCCTGGGGCCAACGTCCTGACTTTC.

In this sample, this clone turned up once. The rearrangement links TRBV19 to TRBJ2-2, with TRBD2 as a possible D gene (5 bases). The CDR3 is 14 residues long. Germline loops: CDR1 LNHDA, CDR2 SQIVND (reference sequence). Trimming removed 6 bases at V and 4 bases at J, with 12 bases between. The CDR3 protein is CASSPGLVTGELFF. The CDR3 bases are TGTGCCAGTAGCCCGGGGTTAGTCACCGGGGAGCTGTTTTTT.

The rearrangement uses TRBV28 and TRBJ2-7; D is ambiguous. Trimming stripped 5 bases from V and 1 base from J, with 12 bases between. In germline, CDR1 is MDHEN, CDR2 SYDVKM. The CDR3 is 14 residues long. This CDR3 reads CASSAGSVSYEQYF. The CDR3 nucleotides are TGTGCCAGCAGTGCCGGGTCCGTATCCTACGAGCAGTACTTC.

V usage is TRBV9 and J usage is TRBJ1-5, with TRBD1 as a possible D gene (5 bases). The V gene's germline CDR1 is SGDLS and CDR2 YYNGEE. V shed 0 bases and J shed 6 bases, with 7 bases lying between them. The CDR3 spans 13 residues. The CDR3 loop reads CASSVEGVQPQHF. The CDR3 DNA reads TGTGCCAGCAGCGTAGAAGGGGTTCAGCCCCAGCATTTT. Variable domain in full (rest from reference TRBV9 and TRBJ1-5): DSGVTQTPKHLITATGQRVTLRCSPRSGDLSVYWYQQSLDQGLQFLIQYYNGEERAKGNILERFSAQQFPDLHSELNLSSLELGDSALYFCASSVEGVQPQHFGDGTRLSIL.

The J gene is TRBJ1-2, the V gene TRBV19, with 10 bases matching TRBD1. From germline, CDR1 is LNHDA and CDR2 SQIVND (reference sequence). V shed 0 bases, J shed 5 bases, and the junction held 24 bases outside the gene matches. The CDR3 consists of 22 residues. CDR3 in DNA: TGTGCCAGTAGTATAGATTACGGACAGGGGGTAGGAATCCCCCCATCATTTTATGGCTACACCTTC. Residues: CASSIDYGQGVGIPPSFYGYTF.